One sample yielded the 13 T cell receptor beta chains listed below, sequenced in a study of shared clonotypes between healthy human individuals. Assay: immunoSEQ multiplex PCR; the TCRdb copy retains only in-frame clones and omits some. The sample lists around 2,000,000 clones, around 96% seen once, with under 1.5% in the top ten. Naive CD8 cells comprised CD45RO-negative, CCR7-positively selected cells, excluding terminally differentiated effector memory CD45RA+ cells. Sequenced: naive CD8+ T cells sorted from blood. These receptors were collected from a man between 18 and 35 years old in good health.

The CDR3 loop is CASSYQGEQFF. The DNA of the CDR3 is TGTGCCAGCAGTTACCAGGGTGAGCAGTTCTTC. The chain carries TRBV6-6 and TRBJ2-1; D perhaps matches TRBD1 (5 bases). The CDR3 runs 11 residues. Germline V CDR1 and CDR2: MNHNY, SVGAGI (reference sequence). The ends were cut back, 2 bases at V and 9 bases at J, with 5 bases in the middle.

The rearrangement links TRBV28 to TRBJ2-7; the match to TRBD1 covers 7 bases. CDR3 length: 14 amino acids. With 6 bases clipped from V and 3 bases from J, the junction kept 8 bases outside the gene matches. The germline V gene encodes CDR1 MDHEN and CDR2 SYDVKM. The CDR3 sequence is CASRNRGSGYEQYF. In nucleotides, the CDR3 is TGTGCCAGCAGAAACAGGGGTTCTGGCTACGAGCAGTACTTC.

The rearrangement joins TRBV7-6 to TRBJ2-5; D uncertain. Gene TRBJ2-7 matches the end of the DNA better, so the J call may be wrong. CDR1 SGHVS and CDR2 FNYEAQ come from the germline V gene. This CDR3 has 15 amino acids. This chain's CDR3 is CASSLVGLESYEQYF. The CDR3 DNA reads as TGTGCCAGCAGCTTAGTCGGGCTCGAGTCCTACGAGCAGTACTTC.

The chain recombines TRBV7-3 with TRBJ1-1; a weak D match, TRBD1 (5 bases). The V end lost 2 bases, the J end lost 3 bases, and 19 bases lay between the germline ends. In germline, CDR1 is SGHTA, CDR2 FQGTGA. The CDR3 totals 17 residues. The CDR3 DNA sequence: TGTGCCAGCAGCTTACTAGCGCCCGCGGGGGTAGACACTGAAGCTTTCTTT. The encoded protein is CASSLLAPAGVDTEAFF.

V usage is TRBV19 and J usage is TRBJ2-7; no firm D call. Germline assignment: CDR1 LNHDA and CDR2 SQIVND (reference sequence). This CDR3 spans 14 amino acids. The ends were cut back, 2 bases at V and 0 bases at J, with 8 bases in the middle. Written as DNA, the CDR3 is TGTGCCAGTAGTATATCGATGAGCTCCTACGAGCAGTACTTC. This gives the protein CASSISMSSYEQYF.

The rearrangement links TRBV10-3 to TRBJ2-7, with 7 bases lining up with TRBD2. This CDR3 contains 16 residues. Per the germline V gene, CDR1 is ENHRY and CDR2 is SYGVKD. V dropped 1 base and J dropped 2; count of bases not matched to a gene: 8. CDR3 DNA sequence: TGTGCCATCAGTGAGTTGGGAAGGGGAGGGCCCTACGAGCAGTACTTC. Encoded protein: CAISELGRGGPYEQYF.

CDR3 DNA sequence: TGTGCCATCAGTGAGGCGGGAGAGGAGGAGACCCAGTACTTC. This translates into CAISEAGEEETQYF. The V and J genes are TRBV10-3 and TRBJ2-5; 7 bases line up with TRBD2. The V gene end was trimmed by 2 bases and the J gene end by 5 bases; junction bases not matched to a gene: 5. Germline CDR1 reads ENHRY; CDR2 reads SYGVKD. The CDR3 is 14 amino acids.

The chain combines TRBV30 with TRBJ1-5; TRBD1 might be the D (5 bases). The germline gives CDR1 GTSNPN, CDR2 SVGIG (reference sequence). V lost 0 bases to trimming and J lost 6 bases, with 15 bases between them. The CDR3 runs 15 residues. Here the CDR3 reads CAWSVGGAGTQPQHF. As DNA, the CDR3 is TGTGCCTGGAGTGTAGGAGGAGCTGGGACTCAGCCCCAGCATTTT. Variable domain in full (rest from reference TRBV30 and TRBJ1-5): SQTIHQWPATLVQPVGSPLSLECTVEGTSNPNLYWYRQAAGRGLQLLFYSVGIGQISSEVPQNLSASRPQDRQFILSSKKLLLSDSGFYLCAWSVGGAGTQPQHFGDGTRLSIL.

Here the CDR3 reads CASSPISGRYDEQFF. The CDR3 nucleotides are TGTGCCAGCAGCCCTATTAGCGGGAGGTACGATGAGCAGTTCTTC. This chain joins TRBV9 and TRBJ2-1; 10 bases are shared with TRBD2. Germline V gives CDR1 SGDLS, CDR2 YYNGEE. The CDR3 sequence is 15 residues long. The trim removed 4 bases at V and 8 bases at J, leaving 9 bases unmatched.

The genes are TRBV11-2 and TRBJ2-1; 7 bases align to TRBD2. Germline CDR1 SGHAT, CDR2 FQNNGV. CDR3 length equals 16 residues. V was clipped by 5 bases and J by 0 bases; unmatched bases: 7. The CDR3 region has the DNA TGTGCCAGCAGCGTCGCGGGGGAGGGCTCCTACAATGAGCAGTTCTTC. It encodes CASSVAGEGSYNEQFF. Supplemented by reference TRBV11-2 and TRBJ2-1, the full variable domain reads EAGVAQSPRYKIIEKRQSVAFWCNPISGHATLYWYQQILGQGPKLLIQFQNNGVVDDSQLPKDRFSAERLKGVDSTLKIQPAKLEDSAVYLCASSVAGEGSYNEQFFGPGTRLTVL.

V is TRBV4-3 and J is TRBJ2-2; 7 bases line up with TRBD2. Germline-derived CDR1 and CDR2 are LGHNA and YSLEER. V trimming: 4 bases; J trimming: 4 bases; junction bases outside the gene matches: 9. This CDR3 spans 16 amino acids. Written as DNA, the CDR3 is TGCGCCAGCAGCCCCGGGAGGAGCGGGTCCACCGGGGAGCTGTTTTTT. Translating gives CASSPGRSGSTGELFF.

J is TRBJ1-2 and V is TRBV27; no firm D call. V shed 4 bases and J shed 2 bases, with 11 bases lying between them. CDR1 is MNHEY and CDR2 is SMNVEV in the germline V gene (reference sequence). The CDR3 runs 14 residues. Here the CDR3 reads CASSSSPRNYGYTF. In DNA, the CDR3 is TGTGCCAGCAGTTCCTCCCCCAGGAACTATGGCTACACCTTC.

The CDR3 sequence is CACDDAGPQYF. DNA of the CDR3: TGTGCCTGCGATGACGCCGGGCCGCAGTATTTT. The V gene is TRBV30, the J gene TRBJ2-3; no clear D gene. This CDR3 contains 11 residues. The V end lost 6 bases, the J end lost 10 bases, and 14 bases lay between the germline ends. Looked up from germline, CDR1 is GTSNPN and CDR2 is SVGIG (reference sequence).